One and the same sample provided the 29 T cell receptor beta chains below, sequenced in a study of T-cell reconstitution after alpha-beta-depleted transplantation in children. For TCRbeta, the library was prepared with unique molecular identifiers. TCRdb re-derived calls from the PCR reads in MiXCR, one entry per CDR3 protein. Counted here are about 250,000 distinct CDR3 sequences, 24% occurring once; the ten biggest clones make up about 4.8%. The sequencing used PBMCs, mostly from graft donor cells, collected 360 days after TCRalphabeta/CD19-depleted stem cell transplant. Receptors were obtained from a female patient under 10 years old who had a stem cell transplant for congenital amegakaryocytic thrombocytopenia, so the T cells may come from the graft donor.

The chain uses TRBV30 and TRBJ2-5; 8 nucleotides line up with TRBD1. Germline V gene sequence: CDR1 GTSNPN, CDR2 SVGIG (reference sequence). Unmatched junction bases numbered 10, after V lost 5 bases and J lost 5 bases. The CDR3 covers 14 residues. In DNA form, the CDR3 reads TGTGCCTGGGACGTCACAGGGGGAGAGGAGACCCAGTACTTC. Protein sequence: CAWDVTGGEETQYF.

Only a few counts were recorded for this clonotype. V usage is TRBV10-1 and J usage is TRBJ2-2; tentative D call: TRBD2 (7 bases). The CDR3 consists of 14 residues. Looked up from germline, CDR1 is WNHNN and CDR2 is SYGVQD (reference sequence). V was clipped by 0 bases and J by 8 bases, with 10 bases between them. This CDR3 is CASSESGGPGELFF. The CDR3 nucleotides read TGCGCCAGCAGTGAGTCGGGGGGGCCTGGGGAGCTGTTTTTT.

V and J are TRBV5-1 and TRBJ2-2; D is undetermined. This CDR3 has 14 residues. CDR1 is SGHRS, CDR2 YFSETQ, per germline. Trimming took off 6 bases at V and 0 bases at J, with 9 bases between the two ends. DNA for the CDR3: TGCGCCAGCAACCTACTTACGAACACCGGGGAGCTGTTTTTT. This codes for CASNLLTNTGELFF.

This chain connects TRBV28 to TRBJ2-5; D is ambiguous. The CDR3 runs to 12 residues. Per the germline V gene, CDR1 is MDHEN and CDR2 is SYDVKM. V lost 6 bases to trimming and J lost 4 bases, with 9 bases between them. The CDR3 DNA sequence: TGTGCCAGCAGCGCGTATCGAGAGACCCAGTACTTC. It translates to CASSAYRETQYF. Complete variable domain (other parts from reference TRBV28 and TRBJ2-5): DVKVTQSSRYLVKRTGEKVFLECVQDMDHENMFWYRQDPGLGLRLIYFSYDVKMKEKGDIPEGYSVSREKKERFSLILESASTNQTSMYLCASSAYRETQYFGPGTRLLVL.

This clonotype was picked up a small number of times. This chain links TRBV20-1 with TRBJ2-7, with D uncertain. The CDR3 contains 16 residues. The V gene's germline CDR1 is DFQATT and CDR2 SNEGSKA (reference sequence). Trimming stripped 0 bases from V and 0 bases from J, with 15 bases between. The CDR3 loop is CSARDPTGSFSYEQYF. CDR3 coding DNA: TGCAGTGCTAGAGATCCTACGGGCTCGTTCTCCTACGAGCAGTACTTC.

This clonotype has just a few counts. The chain joins TRBV25-1 to TRBJ1-5; no clear D. V was shortened by 3 bases and J by 5 bases, with 5 bases between the two germline ends. Germline values: CDR1 MGHDK, CDR2 SYGVNS. The CDR3 contains 12 residues. In DNA, the CDR3 is TGTGCCAGCAGTGATACTGATCAGCCCCAGCATTTT. It yields the protein CASSDTDQPQHF.

This sequence joins TRBV7-6 and TRBJ2-5; TRBD2 matches at 10 bases. V lost 2 bases and J lost 7; bases outside the gene matches: 16. From germline, CDR1 is SGHVS and CDR2 FNYEAQ. The CDR3 covers 18 residues. The DNA for the CDR3 is TGTGCCAGCAGCTTATTCCCTAGCGGGGGCCATATTAGGGTGACCCAGTACTTC. Translation: CASSLFPSGGHIRVTQYF.

In its sample, this clonotype was seen a few times. The genes are TRBV12-3 or TRBV12-4 and TRBJ2-1; D gene ambiguous. The CDR3 is 16 amino acids. V lost 3 bases, J lost 4 bases, and 16 bases lay in between. As DNA, the CDR3 is TGTGCCAGCAGTTTCCCCCCCTCGGGCACTTACAATGAGCAGTTCTTC. It yields the protein CASSFPPSGTYNEQFF.

In this sample, this clonotype turned up a few times. This sequence joins TRBV6-5 and TRBJ1-1; the D is unclear. Germline CDR1 and CDR2: MNHEY and SVGAGI. This CDR3 has 13 amino acids. V was pared by 0 bases and J by 5 bases, with 7 bases between. This chain's CDR3 is CASSYSKVTEAFF. The CDR3 DNA reads as TGTGCCAGCAGTTACTCGAAGGTAACTGAAGCTTTCTTT.

This clonotype occurred a few times. The chain couples TRBV6-2 or TRBV6-3 to TRBJ2-3; 10 bases fit TRBD2. CDR3 length: 17 residues. V trimming: 2 bases; J trimming: 3 bases; junction bases outside the gene matches: 8. CDR1 is MNHEY and CDR2 is SVGEGT in the germline V gene. CDR3 amino acids: CASSYTLAGVGTDTQYF. CDR3 in DNA: TGTGCCAGCAGTTACACGCTAGCGGGAGTCGGGACAGATACGCAGTATTTT.

The rearrangement joins TRBV10-2 to TRBJ2-5; D is ambiguous. The CDR3 runs to 13 residues. V dropped 6 bases and J dropped 4 bases, with 12 bases sitting between them. CDR1 WSHSY and CDR2 SAAADI come from the germline V gene. The DNA of the CDR3 is TGCGCCAGCAGGAACACGATCCGAGAGACCCAGTACTTC. It yields the protein CASRNTIRETQYF.

This clonotype has more than one count but fewer than ten. The chain links TRBV12-3 or TRBV12-4 to TRBJ2-7; 8 nucleotides line up with TRBD1. J gave up 0 bases and V 5 bases, and 6 bases lay outside the gene matches. This CDR3 contains 15 residues. CDR3 residues: CASSIRDRHSYEQYF. CDR3 nucleotides: TGTGCCAGCAGTATCCGGGACAGGCACTCCTACGAGCAGTACTTC.

This clonotype occurred a few times. This chain uses TRBV29-1 with TRBJ2-7; 7 bases align to TRBD2. With 3 bases clipped from V and 5 bases from J, the junction kept 1 base outside the gene matches. CDR1 and CDR2 (germline): SQVTM, ANQGSEA. The CDR3 consists of 11 residues. This CDR3 reads CSVEGGNEQYF. The DNA of the CDR3 is TGCAGCGTTGAGGGGGGGAACGAGCAGTACTTC.

At least ten counts were recorded for this clonotype. The rearrangement uses TRBV5-1 and TRBJ2-5, with D hard to call. There are 14 residues in the CDR3. Germline V gives CDR1 SGHRS, CDR2 YFSETQ. V lost 0 bases and J lost 2, with 8 bases in between. DNA for the CDR3: TGCGCCAGCAGCTTGGAGGCCAGTCAAGAGACCCAGTACTTC. Translated, it gives CASSLEASQETQYF.

The chain recombines TRBV5-1 with TRBJ1-2; D perhaps matches TRBD1 (6 bases). The CDR3 consists of 13 residues. Trimming removed 1 base from V and 7 bases from J, with 11 bases in between. Germline V gene sequence: CDR1 SGHRS, CDR2 YFSETQ. The CDR3 sequence is CASSLYGQPGYTF. CDR3 nucleotide sequence: TGCGCCAGCAGCTTGTACGGACAGCCTGGCTACACCTTC.

This clonotype came up a few times. The chain combines TRBV29-1 with TRBJ2-5; 10 bases line up with TRBD1. Unmatched junction bases numbered 12, after V lost 3 bases and J lost 2 bases. The CDR3 runs to 17 residues. Germline V gives CDR1 SQVTM, CDR2 ANQGSEA. The CDR3 DNA reads TGCAGCGTTGATGGGACAGGGGATAGGACGGAACAAGAGACCCAGTACTTC. It translates to CSVDGTGDRTEQETQYF.

This clonotype was recorded many times. V is TRBV20-1 and J is TRBJ2-3; TRBD2 agrees at 8 bases. Unmatched junction bases numbered 4, after V lost 3 bases and J lost 2 bases. The CDR3 extends over 14 amino acids. Germline V gene lookup returns CDR1 DFQATT and CDR2 SNEGSKA (reference sequence). The CDR3 DNA reads as TGCAGTGCTAGCGGGAGGGCCCCCACAGATACGCAGTATTTT. Amino acid sequence: CSASGRAPTDTQYF.

The rearrangement links TRBV5-1 to TRBJ2-7, with D perhaps matching TRBD1 or TRBD2 (5 bases each). V was shortened by 4 bases and J by 6 bases, with 14 bases between the two germline ends. From germline, CDR1 is SGHRS and CDR2 YFSETQ. The CDR3 runs to 13 residues. Here the CDR3 reads CASSAGGEGEQYF. CDR3 coding DNA: TGCGCCAGCAGCGCTGGGGGAGAAGGCGAGCAGTACTTC.

This sequence joins TRBV4-1 and TRBJ1-1, with D unresolved. V shed 1 base and J shed 7 bases, with 16 bases lying between them. In germline, CDR1 is MGHRA, CDR2 YSYEKL. The CDR3 runs 15 residues. As DNA, the CDR3 is TGCGCCAGCAGCCAAGGGGAAAGGCCCACCCGTGAAGCTTTCTTT. As protein: CASSQGERPTREAFF.

This clonotype was counted only a few times. The chain recombines TRBV20-1 with TRBJ2-2, with a weak D call TRBD2 (6 bases). The V gene lost 5 bases and the J gene lost 4 bases, with 11 bases spanning the gap. The CDR3 is made up of 13 amino acids. Germline V gene lookup returns CDR1 DFQATT and CDR2 SNEGSKA (reference sequence). The CDR3 is CSALAESTGELFF. The CDR3 DNA is TGCAGTGCTTTAGCGGAGTCCACCGGGGAGCTGTTTTTT.

This rearrangement joins TRBV5-1 to TRBJ2-1; D ambiguous. The V end was cut by 0 bases, the J end by 12 bases, with 13 bases between. CDR3 length: 13 residues. Germline loops: CDR1 SGHRS, CDR2 YFSETQ. The CDR3 nucleotides are TGCGCCAGCAGCTTGGCCGGGCAGTCCGGGCAGTTCTTC. Translating it yields CASSLAGQSGQFF.

This clonotype has at least ten counts. CDR3: CASSQDRDGFYGYTF. CDR3 coding DNA: TGCGCCAGCAGCCAAGATCGGGACGGATTCTATGGCTACACCTTC. The rearrangement links TRBV4-3 to TRBJ1-2; TRBD1 might be the D (5 bases). Trimming removed 0 bases at V and 4 bases at J, with 12 bases between. CDR1 LGHNA and CDR2 YSLEER come from the germline V gene. This CDR3 is built from 15 residues.

The CDR3 loop reads CASSLEIYTGELFF. The CDR3 DNA follows: TGTGCCAGCAGTTTAGAGATTTACACCGGGGAGCTGTTTTTT. The J gene is TRBJ2-2, the V gene TRBV28; D gene ambiguous. This CDR3 has 14 residues. The ends were cut back, 2 bases at V and 3 bases at J, with 7 bases in the middle. The germline V gene encodes CDR1 MDHEN and CDR2 SYDVKM.

The table lists this clonotype with a count of one. The chain recombines TRBV20-1 with TRBJ2-5, with 8 bases aligning to TRBD1. CDR1 is DFQATT and CDR2 is SNEGSKA in the germline V gene (reference sequence). The V and J ends lost 3 bases and 3 bases, in that order; junction bases with no gene match: 6. The CDR3 runs 14 residues. This chain's CDR3 is CSASTGGKKETQYF. CDR3 sequence (DNA): TGCAGTGCTAGTACAGGGGGGAAAAAAGAGACCCAGTACTTC.

The chain couples TRBV7-9 to TRBJ2-3, with TRBD2 matching over 10 bases. The CDR3 is made up of 16 amino acids. V gave up 2 bases and J gave up 6 bases; unmatched junction bases: 8. Germline CDR1 and CDR2: SEHNR and FQNEAQ (reference sequence). Here the CDR3 reads CASSLLLAGIGDTQYF. The CDR3 coding sequence is TGTGCCAGCAGCTTACTACTAGCGGGAATCGGGGATACGCAGTATTTT.

The chain joins TRBV14 to TRBJ2-2, with D maybe TRBD2 (6 bases). CDR1 is SGHDN and CDR2 is FVKESK in the germline V gene. V was cut by 4 bases and J by 3 bases, with 12 bases left in between. This CDR3 spans 15 amino acids. The CDR3 sequence: CASSRYGGYTGELFF. Here the CDR3 DNA reads TGTGCCAGCAGCCGCTACGGGGGATACACCGGGGAGCTGTTTTTT.

This clonotype was detected only a few times. The chain joins TRBV2 to TRBJ2-7; maybe TRBD2 (6 bases). V was shortened by 6 bases and J by 3 bases, with 12 bases between the two germline ends. The CDR3 is made up of 13 amino acids. Germline CDR1 and CDR2: SNHLY and FYNNEI. As DNA, the CDR3 is TGTGCCAGCAGCGGGGACTGGATCTACGAGCAGTACTTC. Translated: CASSGDWIYEQYF.

This rearrangement joins TRBV4-1 to TRBJ2-7, with 10 bases lining up with TRBD2. The CDR3 loop spans 16 amino acids. Trimming cost V 1 base and J 4 bases; bases outside gene matches: 7. Germline CDR1 and CDR2: MGHRA and YSYEKL. DNA for the CDR3: TGCGCCAGCAGCCAAGGTTTAGGACTAGCGGTATACGAGCAGTACTTC. Its translation: CASSQGLGLAVYEQYF.

The chain joins TRBV12-3 or TRBV12-4 to TRBJ2-7; 9 bases match TRBD1. This CDR3 is built from 14 residues. The ends lost 6 bases at V and 3 bases at J; junction bases unmatched: 6. DNA of the CDR3: TGTGCCAGCAGATACACGGGACAGGGCTACGAGCAGTACTTC. This encodes CASRYTGQGYEQYF.